This TCR beta chain is from a study of T cell changes during pregnancy in multiple sclerosis. Profiled with immunoSEQ multiplex PCR; TCRdb holds only in-frame clones, not every one. Altogether tens of thousands of clones are present, about 87% being singletons, with the ten largest covering roughly 5%. This CDR3 region has 15 residues. Trimming cost V 3 bases and J 10 bases; bases outside gene matches: 9. Germline V lookup: CDR1 MGHRA, CDR2 YSYEKL. The rearrangement uses TRBV4-1 and TRBJ1-6; TRBD1 matches at 7 bases. Sequenced material: peripheral blood, taken in the first trimester of pregnancy. This TCR was sampled from a female donor in good health, enrolled as a control in a pregnancy study. CDR3 region: CASSQGGQKKSPLHF. The DNA for the CDR3 is TGCGCCAGCAGCCAGGGGGGACAGAAGAAATCACCCCTCCACTTT.